This T cell receptor beta chain was retrieved from a study of cytomegalovirus exposure and HLA in healthy donors. Researchers ran the PCR with 60 Vbeta and 13 Jbeta primers. Produced via immunoSEQ multiplex PCR; TCRdb's table is partial and in-frame only. The sample gives 90,000 to 100,000 clones, about three quarters of which show up once; about 1.5% is in the top ten. A few counts support this clone. Its antigen is as yet unknown. This CDR3 has 14 residues. Germline CDR1 MNHEY, CDR2 SVGAGI. J gave up 6 bases and V 6 bases, and 10 bases lay outside the gene matches. Study-level findings and limits: Researchers reported from a later analysis that most CMV-associated TCR beta chains appeared HLA-restricted. From TCR beta sequences, most subjects' HLA-A and HLA-B alleles were reportedly predicted accurately.

Input material: PBMCs. V gene TRBV6-5 combines with J gene TRBJ2-5; 7 bases fit TRBD1. This clonotype was obtained from a man aged 40-50 years in good health and CMV-seronegative. CDR3 residues: CASRVGGAGQTQYF. CDR3 sequence (DNA): TGTGCCAGCAGGGTAGGGGGCGCTGGACAGACCCAGTACTTC.